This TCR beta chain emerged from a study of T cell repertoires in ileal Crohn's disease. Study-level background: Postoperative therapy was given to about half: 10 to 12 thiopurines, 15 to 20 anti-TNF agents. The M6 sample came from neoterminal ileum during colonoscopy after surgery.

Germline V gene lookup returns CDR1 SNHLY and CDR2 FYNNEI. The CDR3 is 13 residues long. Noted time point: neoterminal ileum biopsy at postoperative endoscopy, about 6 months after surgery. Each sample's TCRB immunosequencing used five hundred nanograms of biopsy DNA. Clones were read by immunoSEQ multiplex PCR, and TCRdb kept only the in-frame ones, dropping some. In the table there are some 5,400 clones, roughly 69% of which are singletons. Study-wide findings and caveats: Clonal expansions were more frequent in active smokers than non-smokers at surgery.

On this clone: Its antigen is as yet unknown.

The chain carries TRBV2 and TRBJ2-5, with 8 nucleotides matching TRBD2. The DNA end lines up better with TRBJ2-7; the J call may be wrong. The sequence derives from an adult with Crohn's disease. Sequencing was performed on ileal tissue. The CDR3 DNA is TGTGCCGACGGGGGGGGGCCTTCCTACGAGCAGTACTTC. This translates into CADGGGPSYEQYF.